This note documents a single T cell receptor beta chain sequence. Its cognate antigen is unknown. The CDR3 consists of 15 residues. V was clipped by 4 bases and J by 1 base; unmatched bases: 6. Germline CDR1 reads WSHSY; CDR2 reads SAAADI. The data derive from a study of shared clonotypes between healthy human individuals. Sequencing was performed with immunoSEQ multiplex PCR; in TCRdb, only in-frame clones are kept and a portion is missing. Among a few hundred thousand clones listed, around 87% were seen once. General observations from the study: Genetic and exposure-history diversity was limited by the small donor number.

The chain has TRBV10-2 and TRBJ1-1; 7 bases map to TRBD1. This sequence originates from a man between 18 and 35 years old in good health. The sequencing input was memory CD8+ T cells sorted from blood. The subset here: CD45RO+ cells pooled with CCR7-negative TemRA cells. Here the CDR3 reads CASSGEDRSNTEAFF. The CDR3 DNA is TGCGCCAGCAGTGGGGAGGACAGGTCGAACACTGAAGCTTTCTTT.